The rows below give T cell receptor beta chains drawn from one sample of a study of T cell clones after liver transplantation. Data came from immunoSEQ multiplex PCR; TCRdb stores just in-frame clones and leaves some out. The profile shows 45,000 to 60,000 clones, around 70% of them singletons. This specimen consisted of CD4+ T cells from blood, obtained at the 22-month timepoint. These receptors were collected from a human patient who received a liver transplant. Some of the T cells may derive from the graft donor. CDR3s include the opening cysteine and the closing phenylalanine or tryptophan. The D gene is left open where the match is weak. The size of a clone is reported for some rows only, either as once, few or many, or as a class for expanded clones.

clone_size: .
j_call: TRBJ2-6
d_call: TRBD1
cdr3_length: 16
v_call: TRBV19
cdr3_aa: CASSTTGGFGANVLTF
cdr3_nt: TGTGCCAGTAGTACCACAGGGGGCTTTGGGGCCAACGTCCTGACTTTC

clone_size: once
j_call: TRBJ2-2
d_call: .
cdr3_length: 16
v_call: TRBV7-8
cdr3_aa: CASSLAQGSNTGELFF
cdr3_nt: TGTGCCAGCAGCTTAGCGCAAGGGTCTAACACCGGGGAGCTGTTTTTT

clone_size: few
j_call: TRBJ1-6
d_call: .
cdr3_length: 15
v_call: TRBV6-5
cdr3_aa: CASSYRSSYNSPLHF
cdr3_nt: TGTGCCAGCAGTTACAGGAGCTCCTATAATTCACCCCTCCACTTT

clone_size: .
j_call: TRBJ2-3
d_call: TRBD2
cdr3_length: 16
v_call: TRBV6-1
cdr3_aa: CASSDRLAGLTDTQYF
cdr3_nt: TGTGCCAGCAGTGATAGACTAGCGGGGCTCACAGATACGCAGTATTTT

clone_size: few
j_call: TRBJ1-4
d_call: .
cdr3_length: 16
v_call: TRBV6-1
cdr3_aa: CASSERKGGAGEKLFF
cdr3_nt: TGTGCCAGCAGTGAACGGAAGGGGGGGGCAGGGGAAAAACTGTTTTTT

clone_size: .
j_call: TRBJ2-7
d_call: .
cdr3_length: 13
v_call: TRBV6-5
cdr3_aa: CASSRPASYEQYF
cdr3_nt: TGTGCCAGCAGCCGCCCAGCGTCCTACGAGCAGTACTTC

clone_size: .
j_call: TRBJ1-2
d_call: .
cdr3_length: 14
v_call: TRBV5-6
cdr3_aa: CASTSSWANYGYTF
cdr3_nt: TGTGCCAGCACCTCTTCGTGGGCCAACTATGGCTACACCTTC

clone_size: .
j_call: TRBJ1-6
d_call: .
cdr3_length: 15
v_call: TRBV11-2
cdr3_aa: CASSLDGGGSSPLHF
cdr3_nt: TGTGCCAGCAGCTTAGATGGGGGGGGAAGTTCACCCCTCCACTTT

clone_size: .
j_call: TRBJ1-6
d_call: .
cdr3_length: 14
v_call: TRBV6-1
cdr3_aa: CATYEGGVVSPLHF
cdr3_nt: TGTGCCACCTATGAGGGGGGAGTGGTGTCACCCCTCCACTTT

clone_size: .
j_call: TRBJ2-2
d_call: .
cdr3_length: 15
v_call: TRBV13
cdr3_aa: CASSPDRVNTGELFF
cdr3_nt: TGTGCCAGCAGCCCTGACAGAGTCAACACCGGGGAGCTGTTTTTT

clone_size: once
j_call: TRBJ2-7
d_call: .
cdr3_length: 14
v_call: TRBV4-2
cdr3_aa: CASSQVGGAYEQYF
cdr3_nt: TGTGCCAGCAGCCAAGTTGGAGGGGCCTACGAGCAGTACTTC

clone_size: .
j_call: TRBJ2-2
d_call: .
cdr3_length: 14
v_call: TRBV10-1
cdr3_aa: CASSRERDTGELFF
cdr3_nt: TGCGCCAGCAGTAGAGAAAGAGACACCGGGGAGCTGTTTTTT

clone_size: .
j_call: TRBJ1-2
d_call: .
cdr3_length: 19
v_call: TRBV5-1
cdr3_aa: CASSLALVSWTAANYGYTF
cdr3_nt: TGCGCCAGCAGCTTGGCTCTGGTATCATGGACAGCGGCTAACTATGGCTACACCTTC

clone_size: .
j_call: TRBJ2-7
d_call: TRBD1
cdr3_length: 13
v_call: TRBV5-4
cdr3_aa: CASSGDRGREQYF
cdr3_nt: TGTGCCAGCAGCGGCGACAGGGGCCGCGAGCAGTACTTC

clone_size: .
j_call: TRBJ2-5
d_call: TRBD2
cdr3_length: 15
v_call: TRBV6-5
cdr3_aa: CASSRLAGGQETQYF
cdr3_nt: TGTGCCAGCAGTAGACTAGCGGGGGGGCAAGAGACCCAGTACTTC

clone_size: few
j_call: TRBJ2-2
d_call: TRBD2
cdr3_length: 16
v_call: TRBV7-8
cdr3_aa: CASSSRIAGATGELFF
cdr3_nt: TGTGCCAGCAGCTCCAGGATAGCGGGAGCCACCGGGGAGCTGTTTTTT

clone_size: .
j_call: TRBJ2-7
d_call: .
cdr3_length: 17
v_call: TRBV4-2
cdr3_aa: CASSQVGGSGWSYEQYF
cdr3_nt: TGTGCCAGCAGCCAAGTGGGAGGCAGCGGGTGGTCCTACGAGCAGTACTTC

clone_size: .
j_call: TRBJ1-2
d_call: TRBD1
cdr3_length: 13
v_call: TRBV29-1
cdr3_aa: CSVQPTGGPSYTF
cdr3_nt: TGCAGCGTTCAACCGACAGGGGGCCCAAGCTACACCTTC

clone_size: .
j_call: TRBJ2-4
d_call: .
cdr3_length: 13
v_call: TRBV6-5
cdr3_aa: CASKEGTKNIQYF
cdr3_nt: TGTGCCAGCAAGGAGGGTACCAAAAACATTCAGTACTTC

clone_size: .
j_call: TRBJ1-2
d_call: .
cdr3_length: 15
v_call: TRBV6-5
cdr3_aa: CASSSTGRASGGYTF
cdr3_nt: TGTGCCAGCAGTTCAACTGGCAGGGCGTCCGGCGGCTACACCTTC

clone_size: .
j_call: TRBJ1-2
d_call: .
cdr3_length: 10
v_call: TRBV30
cdr3_aa: CAWRKGGYTF
cdr3_nt: TGTGCCTGGAGGAAGGGGGGCTACACCTTC

clone_size: few
j_call: TRBJ1-3
d_call: TRBD1
cdr3_length: 17
v_call: TRBV18
cdr3_aa: CASSRPGQDSPGNTIYF
cdr3_nt: TGTGCCAGCTCACGACCGGGACAGGACTCTCCTGGAAACACCATATATTTT